Listed here are 11 T cell receptor beta chains from one sample, sequenced in a study of STAT5B mutations in CD4+ large granular lymphocyte leukemia. Some clones are missing from TCRdb's copy, which holds only in-frame ones; the method was immunoSEQ multiplex PCR. The sample has 32,000 or so clones, about 85% seen once. The sample was CD4+ T cells from blood buffy coats. The receptor source for this set is a human donor in good health.

The chain uses TRBV4-1 and TRBJ1-5; D is ambiguous. Trimming removed 0 bases at V and 0 bases at J, with 12 bases between. The CDR3 consists of 17 residues. Per the germline V gene, CDR1 is MGHRA and CDR2 is YSYEKL. The DNA of the CDR3 is TGCGCCAGCAGCCAAGATACGGGAACAGTTAGCAATCAGCCCCAGCATTTT. It specifies CASSQDTGTVSNQPQHF.

The chain couples TRBV7-6 to TRBJ2-7, with 7 bases matching TRBD2. Germline CDR1 and CDR2: SGHVS and FNYEAQ. V dropped 1 base and J dropped 2; count of bases not matched to a gene: 5. The CDR3 is made up of 15 amino acids. CDR3: CASSLGPTSAYEQYF. The CDR3 nucleotides are TGTGCCAGCAGCTTAGGCCCAACTAGCGCCTACGAGCAGTACTTC.

This chain connects TRBV28 to TRBJ1-4; TRBD1 might be the D (6 bases). The germline V and J ends were trimmed by 5 bases and 3 bases, with 10 bases remaining between them. Germline assignment: CDR1 MDHEN and CDR2 SYDVKM. CDR3 length equals 14 residues. The CDR3 protein is CASSIGTPNEKLFF. The DNA for the CDR3 is TGTGCCAGCAGTATCGGGACACCTAATGAAAAACTGTTTTTT.

This clone was found a few times. The chain employs TRBV7-9 and TRBJ2-1, with D perhaps TRBD1 (7 bases). The CDR3 is 14 amino acids. The V end lost 7 bases, the J end lost 3 bases, and 13 bases lay between the germline ends. From germline, CDR1 is SEHNR and CDR2 FQNEAQ (reference sequence). CDR3 loop: CASNRQGGYNEQFF. CDR3 sequence (DNA): TGTGCCAGCAATAGACAGGGAGGCTACAATGAGCAGTTCTTC.

V gene TRBV7-6 combines with J gene TRBJ2-1, with 7 nucleotides matching TRBD2. This CDR3 spans 14 amino acids. J gave up 4 bases and V 5 bases, and 5 bases lay outside the gene matches. Germline lookup yields CDR1 SGHVS and CDR2 FNYEAQ. CDR3 DNA: TGTGCCAGCAGCCCCAGCGGGACTTACAATGAGCAGTTCTTC. It translates to CASSPSGTYNEQFF. The whole variable domain, filled in from reference TRBV7-6 and TRBJ2-1, reads GAGVSQSPRYKVTKRGQDVALRCDPISGHVSLYWYRQALGQGPEFLTYFNYEAQQDKSGLPNDRFSAERPEGSISTLTIQRTEQRDSAMYRCASSPSGTYNEQFFGPGTRLTVL.

The chain carries TRBV28 and TRBJ1-1, with D tentatively TRBD1 (5 bases). The CDR3 loop spans 12 amino acids. CDR1 and CDR2 from the germline V gene are MDHEN and SYDVKM. Written as DNA, the CDR3 is TGTGTCACGGTAGGGGCCAACACTGAAGCTTTCTTT. Residues: CVTVGANTEAFF.

V and J are TRBV19 and TRBJ2-5, with TRBD1 as a possible D gene (6 bases). Germline V gives CDR1 LNHDA, CDR2 SQIVND (reference sequence). Trimming stripped 10 bases from V and 3 bases from J, with 15 bases between. This CDR3 contains 13 residues. CDR3 amino acids: CATQGRGEETQYF. CDR3 coding DNA: TGTGCCACTCAGGGCAGGGGAGAAGAGACCCAGTACTTC.

This clone was observed a single time. The chain joins TRBV5-1 to TRBJ2-7; 8 nucleotides agree with TRBD2. The germline CDR1 and CDR2 sequences are SGHRS and YFSETQ. Trimming took 0 bases from V and 0 from J; bases not matched to a gene: 8. The CDR3 is made up of 17 amino acids. CDR3 nucleotide sequence: TGCGCCAGCAGCTTGGGGCCCGTAGCGGGGAGCTCCTACGAGCAGTACTTC. It encodes CASSLGPVAGSSYEQYF. Full variable domain (remainder filled in from reference TRBV5-1 and TRBJ2-7): KAGVTQTPRYLIKTRGQQVTLSCSPISGHRSVSWYQQTPGQGLQFLFEYFSETQRNKGNFPGRFSGRQFSNSRSEMNVSTLELGDSALYLCASSLGPVAGSSYEQYFGPGTRLTVT.

The chain has TRBV7-9 and TRBJ1-2; TRBD1 might be the D (6 bases). V was shortened by 5 bases and J by 4 bases, with 14 bases between the two germline ends. The CDR3 is 14 residues long. In germline, CDR1 is SEHNR, CDR2 FQNEAQ (reference sequence). The CDR3 loop reads CASSRGGAVYGYTF. The CDR3 nucleotides read TGTGCCAGCAGCCGGGGGGGGGCGGTCTATGGCTACACCTTC.

The chain carries TRBV7-2 and TRBJ1-6; 9 bases line up with TRBD1. Germline CDR1 reads SGHTA; CDR2 reads FQGNSA. V gave up 6 bases and J gave up 6 bases; unmatched junction bases: 6. The CDR3 contains 15 residues. The CDR3 region has the DNA TGTGCCAGCAGTCGGACAGGGGATGGTAATTCACCCCTCCACTTT. Protein: CASSRTGDGNSPLHF.

This sequence joins TRBV2 and TRBJ2-3, with D hard to call. The germline V gene encodes CDR1 SNHLY and CDR2 FYNNEI. The CDR3 extends over 13 amino acids. The V and J ends lost 7 bases and 3 bases respectively, with 11 bases between them. In DNA form, the CDR3 reads TGTGCCAGCAATCAAGGGTTAACAGATACGCAGTATTTT. This translates into CASNQGLTDTQYF.